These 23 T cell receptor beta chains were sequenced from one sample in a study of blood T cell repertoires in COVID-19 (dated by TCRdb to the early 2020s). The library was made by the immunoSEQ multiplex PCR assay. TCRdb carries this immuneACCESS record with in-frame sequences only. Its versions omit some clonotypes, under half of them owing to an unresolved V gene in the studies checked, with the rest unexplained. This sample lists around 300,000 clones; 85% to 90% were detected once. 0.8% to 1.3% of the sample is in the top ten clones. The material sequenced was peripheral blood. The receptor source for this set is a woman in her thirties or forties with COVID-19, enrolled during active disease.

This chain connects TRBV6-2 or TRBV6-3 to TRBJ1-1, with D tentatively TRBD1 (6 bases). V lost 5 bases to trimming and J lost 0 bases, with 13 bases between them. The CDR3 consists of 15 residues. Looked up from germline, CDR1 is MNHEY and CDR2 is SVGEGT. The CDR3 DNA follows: TGTGCCAGCAGTACCCCCGACAGGATGAACACTGAAGCTTTCTTT. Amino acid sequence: CASSTPDRMNTEAFF.

CDR3 nucleotides: TGCGCCAGCAGCCAAGATCGGAGGGACCCCGATGGCTACACCTTC. Protein: CASSQDRRDPDGYTF. J is TRBJ1-2 and V is TRBV4-3; a weak D match, TRBD1 (5 bases). The V end was cut by 0 bases, the J end by 6 bases, with 14 bases between. Germline CDR1 and CDR2: LGHNA and YSLEER. The CDR3 length is 15 residues.

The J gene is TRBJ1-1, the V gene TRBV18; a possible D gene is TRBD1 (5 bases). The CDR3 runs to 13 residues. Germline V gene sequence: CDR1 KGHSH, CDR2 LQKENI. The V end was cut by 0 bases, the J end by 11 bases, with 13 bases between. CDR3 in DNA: TGTGCCAGCTCACCACCCGGCCAGGGATTGGCTTTCTTT. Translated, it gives CASSPPGQGLAFF.

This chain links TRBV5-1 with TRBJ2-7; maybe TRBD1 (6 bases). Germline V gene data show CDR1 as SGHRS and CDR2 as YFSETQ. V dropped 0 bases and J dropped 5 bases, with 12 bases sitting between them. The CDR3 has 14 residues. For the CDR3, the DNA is TGCGCCAGCAGCTTGGTCCCAGGGGACAACGAGCAGTACTTC. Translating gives CASSLVPGDNEQYF.

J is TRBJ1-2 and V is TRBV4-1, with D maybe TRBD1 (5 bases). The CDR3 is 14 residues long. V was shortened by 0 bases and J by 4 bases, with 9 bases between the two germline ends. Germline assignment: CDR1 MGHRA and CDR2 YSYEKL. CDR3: CASSQEFTGYGYTF. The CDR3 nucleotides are TGCGCCAGCAGCCAAGAATTTACAGGCTATGGCTACACCTTC.

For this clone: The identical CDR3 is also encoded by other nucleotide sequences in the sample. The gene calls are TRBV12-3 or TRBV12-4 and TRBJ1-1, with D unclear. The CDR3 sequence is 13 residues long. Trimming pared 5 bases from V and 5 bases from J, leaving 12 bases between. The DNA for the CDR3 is TGTGCCAGCAGTAGGACGGGCGGGACTGAAGCTTTCTTT. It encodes CASSRTGGTEAFF.

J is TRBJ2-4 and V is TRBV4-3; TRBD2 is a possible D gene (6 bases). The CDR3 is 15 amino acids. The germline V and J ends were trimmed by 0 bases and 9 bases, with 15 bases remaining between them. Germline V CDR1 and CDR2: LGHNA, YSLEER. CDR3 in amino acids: CASSQERLAQGIQYF. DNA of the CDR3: TGCGCCAGCAGCCAAGAGAGGCTAGCGCAGGGCATTCAGTACTTC.

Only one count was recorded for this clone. CDR3 sequence reads: CASSSYTGGARYEQYF. The DNA of the CDR3 is TGTGCCAGCAGTTCATACACGGGAGGCGCTCGGTACGAGCAGTACTTC. This chain links TRBV28 with TRBJ2-7; 7 nucleotides align to TRBD2. This CDR3 has 16 amino acids. V lost 4 bases and J lost 4; bases outside the gene matches: 13. Looked up from germline, CDR1 is MDHEN and CDR2 is SYDVKM.

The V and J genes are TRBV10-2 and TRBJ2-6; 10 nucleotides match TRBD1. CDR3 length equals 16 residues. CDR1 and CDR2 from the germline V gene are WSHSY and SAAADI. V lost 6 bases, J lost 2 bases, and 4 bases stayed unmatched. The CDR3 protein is CASSRDRGAGANVLTF. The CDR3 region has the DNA TGCGCCAGCAGCCGGGACAGGGGAGCTGGGGCCAACGTCCTGACTTTC.

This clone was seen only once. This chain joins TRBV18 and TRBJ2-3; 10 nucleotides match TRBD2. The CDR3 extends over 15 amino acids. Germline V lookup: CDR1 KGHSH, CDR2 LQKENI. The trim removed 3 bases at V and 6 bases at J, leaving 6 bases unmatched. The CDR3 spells CASSPPSGGGDTQYF. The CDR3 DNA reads TGTGCCAGCTCACCCCCTAGCGGGGGAGGGGATACGCAGTATTTT.

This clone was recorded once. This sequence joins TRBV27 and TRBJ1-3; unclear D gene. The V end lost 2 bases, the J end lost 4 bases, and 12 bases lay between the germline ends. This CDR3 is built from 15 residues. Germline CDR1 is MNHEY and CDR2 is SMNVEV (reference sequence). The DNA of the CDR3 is TGTGCCAGCAGTTTAGTCGGAGGCTGGGGAAACACCATATATTTT. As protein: CASSLVGGWGNTIYF.

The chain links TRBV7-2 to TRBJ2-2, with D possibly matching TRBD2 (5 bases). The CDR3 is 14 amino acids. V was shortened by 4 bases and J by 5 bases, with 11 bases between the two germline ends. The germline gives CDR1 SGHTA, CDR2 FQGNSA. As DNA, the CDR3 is TGTGCCAGCAGCTATCGGGAAGGTACCGGGGAGCTGTTTTTT. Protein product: CASSYREGTGELFF. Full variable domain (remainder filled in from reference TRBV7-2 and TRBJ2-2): GAGVSQSPSNKVTEKGKDVELRCDPISGHTALYWYRQSLGQGLEFLIYFQGNSAPDKSGLPSDRFSAERTGGSVSTLTIQRTQQEDSAVYLCASSYREGTGELFFGEGSRLTVL.

DNA for the CDR3: TGTGCCACCAGTGACCCCGGGGGTAGCACAGATACGCAGTATTTT. This translates into CATSDPGGSTDTQYF. The chain is built from TRBV24-1 and TRBJ2-3; D is possibly TRBD2 (6 bases). This CDR3 is built from 15 residues. The germline V gene encodes CDR1 KGHDR and CDR2 SFDVKD. The germline V and J ends were trimmed by 4 bases and 0 bases, with 10 bases remaining between them.

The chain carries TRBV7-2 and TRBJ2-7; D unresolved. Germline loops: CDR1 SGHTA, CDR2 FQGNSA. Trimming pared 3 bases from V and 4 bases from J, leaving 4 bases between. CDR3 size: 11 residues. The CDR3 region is CASSFQYEQYF. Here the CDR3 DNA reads TGTGCCAGCAGCTTCCAATACGAGCAGTACTTC.

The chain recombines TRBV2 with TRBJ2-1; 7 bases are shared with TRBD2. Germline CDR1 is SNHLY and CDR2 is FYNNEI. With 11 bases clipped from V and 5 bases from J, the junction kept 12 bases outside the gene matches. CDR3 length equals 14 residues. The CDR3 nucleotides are TGTGCCCAGCGGGGTAAGGGTAGGGACAATGAGCAGTTCTTC. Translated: CAQRGKGRDNEQFF.

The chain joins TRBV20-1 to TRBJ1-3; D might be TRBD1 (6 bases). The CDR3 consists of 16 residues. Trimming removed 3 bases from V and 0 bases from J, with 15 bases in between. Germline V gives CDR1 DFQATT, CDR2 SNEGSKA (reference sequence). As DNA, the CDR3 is TGCAGTGCTAGTGGGGACAACAGACACTCTGGAAACACCATATATTTT. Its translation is CSASGDNRHSGNTIYF.

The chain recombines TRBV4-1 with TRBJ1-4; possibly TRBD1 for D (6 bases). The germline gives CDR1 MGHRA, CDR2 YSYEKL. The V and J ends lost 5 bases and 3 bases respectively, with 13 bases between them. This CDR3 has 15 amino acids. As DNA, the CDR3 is TGCGCCAGCAGCTCAGATCGACAGGCTAATGAAAAACTGTTTTTT. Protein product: CASSSDRQANEKLFF.

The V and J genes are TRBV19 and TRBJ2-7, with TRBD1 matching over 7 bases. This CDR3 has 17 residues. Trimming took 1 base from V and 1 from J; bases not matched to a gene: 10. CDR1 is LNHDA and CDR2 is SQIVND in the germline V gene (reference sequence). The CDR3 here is CASSIGFGTEDSYEQYF. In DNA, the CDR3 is TGTGCCAGTAGTATAGGCTTCGGGACAGAAGATTCCTACGAGCAGTACTTC. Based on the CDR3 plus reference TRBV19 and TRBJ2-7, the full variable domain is DGGITQSPKYLFRKEGQNVTLSCEQNLNHDAMYWYRQDPGQGLRLIYYSQIVNDFQKGDIAEGYSVSREKKESFPLTVTSAQKNPTAFYLCASSIGFGTEDSYEQYFGPGTRLTVT.

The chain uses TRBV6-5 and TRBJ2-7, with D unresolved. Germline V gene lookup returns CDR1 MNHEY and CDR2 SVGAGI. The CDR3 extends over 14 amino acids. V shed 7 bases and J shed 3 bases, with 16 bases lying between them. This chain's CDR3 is CASTRNTAHYEQYF. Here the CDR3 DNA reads TGTGCCAGCACCCGAAACACAGCCCACTACGAGCAGTACTTC.

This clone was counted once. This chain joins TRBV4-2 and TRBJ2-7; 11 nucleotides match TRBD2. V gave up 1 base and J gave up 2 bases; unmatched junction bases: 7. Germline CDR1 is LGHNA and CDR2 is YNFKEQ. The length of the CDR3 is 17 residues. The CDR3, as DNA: TGTGCCAGCAGCCAAGGTTCGGGGACTAGCGGAACCTACGAGCAGTACTTC. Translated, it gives CASSQGSGTSGTYEQYF.

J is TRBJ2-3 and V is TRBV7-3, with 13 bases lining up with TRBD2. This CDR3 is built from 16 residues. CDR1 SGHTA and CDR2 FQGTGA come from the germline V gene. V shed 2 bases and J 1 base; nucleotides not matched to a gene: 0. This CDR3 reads CASSLGLAGGTDTQYF. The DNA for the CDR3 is TGTGCCAGCAGCTTAGGACTAGCGGGGGGCACAGATACGCAGTATTTT.

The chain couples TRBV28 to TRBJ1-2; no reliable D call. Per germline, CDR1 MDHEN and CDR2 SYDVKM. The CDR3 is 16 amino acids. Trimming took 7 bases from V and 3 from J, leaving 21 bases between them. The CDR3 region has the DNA TGTGCCAGCAACCCGACCACGGGTAGGTCTGACTATGGCTACACCTTC. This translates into CASNPTTGRSDYGYTF.

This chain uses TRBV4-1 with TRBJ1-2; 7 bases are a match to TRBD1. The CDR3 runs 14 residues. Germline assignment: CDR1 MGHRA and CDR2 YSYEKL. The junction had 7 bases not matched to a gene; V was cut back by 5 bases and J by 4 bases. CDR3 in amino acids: CASSITGAGYGYTF. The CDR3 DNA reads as TGCGCCAGCAGCATCACAGGGGCTGGCTATGGCTACACCTTC.